This T cell receptor (beta chain) was documented in a study of blood T cell repertoires in COVID-19. Turning to the study itself: Specimens from acute and convalescent COVID-19 originated in the United States, Italy and Spain.

Trimming shortened V by 6 bases and J by 5 bases, and 17 bases separated the two germline ends. The CDR3 runs 15 residues. Germline values: CDR1 SGHRS, CDR2 YFSETQ. In the study's own analysis: Cell counts per sample came from amplifying reference gene primers. Measured with immunoSEQ multiplex PCR; TCRdb has only the in-frame clones, and not every one. That table furnishes V, J and clone size, whereas the DNA furnished D and trimming. The data contain 40,000 to 50,000 clones, around nine tenths of them singletons. The specimen was peripheral blood. This clonotype originated in a man aged 45-65 years with active COVID-19. V usage is TRBV5-1 and J usage is TRBJ2-2, with unresolved D. Here the CDR3 DNA reads TGCGCCAGCACTAGAGCGATAGGTCAAACCGGGGAGCTGTTTTTT. Encoded protein: CASTRAIGQTGELFF.